What follows describes a single T cell receptor beta chain. In the study's own analysis: Amplification with reference gene primers provided the estimates of nucleated cell counts. Assay used: immunoSEQ multiplex PCR; TCRdb lists only in-frame clones, some missing. That table supplies the V and J calls and clone size; D and trimming were determined from the DNA. In the table there are around 400,000 clones, 89% of which are singletons. The data belong to a study of blood T cell repertoires in COVID-19. The wider study: Whether acute or convalescent, the COVID-19 samples came from the United States, Italy and Spain. PBMCs, B-cell-depleted T cells, or T cells provided the cDNA or gDNA that made up the material.

The clonotype was recovered from a man aged 35-49 years with acute or convalescent COVID-19. The material sequenced was peripheral blood.

CDR3 sequence reads: CASSLDSSSSSYNEQFF. In DNA, the CDR3 is TGCGCCAGCAGCCTAGACTCCTCCTCGAGCTCCTACAATGAGCAGTTCTTC. The chain recombines TRBV5-1 with TRBJ2-1; D unclear. Between the trimmed V and J ends, which lost 4 bases and 0 bases, there was a span of 17 bases. The CDR3 has 17 amino acids. Germline-derived CDR1 and CDR2 are SGHRS and YFSETQ.